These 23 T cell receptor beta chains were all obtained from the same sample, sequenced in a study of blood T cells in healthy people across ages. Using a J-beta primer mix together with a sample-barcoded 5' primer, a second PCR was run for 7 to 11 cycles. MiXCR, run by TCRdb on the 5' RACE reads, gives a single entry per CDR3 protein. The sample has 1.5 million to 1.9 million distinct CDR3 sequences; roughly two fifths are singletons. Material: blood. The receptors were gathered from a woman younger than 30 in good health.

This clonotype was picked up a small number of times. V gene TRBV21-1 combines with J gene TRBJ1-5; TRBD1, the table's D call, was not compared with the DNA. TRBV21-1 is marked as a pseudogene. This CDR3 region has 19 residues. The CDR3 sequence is CASSKETGTGGRSNQPQHF. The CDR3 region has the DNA TGTGCCAGCAGCAAGGAAACCGGGACAGGGGGCAGAAGCAATCAGCCCCAGCATTTT.

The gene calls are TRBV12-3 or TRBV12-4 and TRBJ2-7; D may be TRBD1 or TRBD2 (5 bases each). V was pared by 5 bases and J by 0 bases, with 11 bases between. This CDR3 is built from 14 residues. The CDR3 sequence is CASSPTGPSYEQYF. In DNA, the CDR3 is TGTGCCAGCAGTCCGACGGGGCCCTCCTACGAGCAGTACTTC.

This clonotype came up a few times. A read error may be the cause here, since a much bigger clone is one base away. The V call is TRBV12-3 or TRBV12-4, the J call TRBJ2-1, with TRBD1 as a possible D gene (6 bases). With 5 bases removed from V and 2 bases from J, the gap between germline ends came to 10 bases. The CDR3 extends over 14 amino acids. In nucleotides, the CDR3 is TGTGCCAGCAGTGTCGGGACAACCTACAATGAGCAGTTCTTC. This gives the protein CASSVGTTYNEQFF.

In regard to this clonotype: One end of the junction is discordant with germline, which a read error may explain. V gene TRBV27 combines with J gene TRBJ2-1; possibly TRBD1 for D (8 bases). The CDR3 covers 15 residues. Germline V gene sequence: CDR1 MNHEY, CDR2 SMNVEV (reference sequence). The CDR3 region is CASSFYRGSGNGQFF. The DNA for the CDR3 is TGTGCCAGCAGTTTCTACAGGGGGAGCGGGAATGGGCAGTTCTTC.

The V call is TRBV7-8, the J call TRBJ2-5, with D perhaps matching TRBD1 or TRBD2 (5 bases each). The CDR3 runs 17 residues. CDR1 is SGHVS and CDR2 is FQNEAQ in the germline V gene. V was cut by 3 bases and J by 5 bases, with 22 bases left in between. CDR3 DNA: TGTGCCAGCAGCTTGCTAGGATATCGAGGGGCCGGTGAGACCCAGTACTTC. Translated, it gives CASSLLGYRGAGETQYF.

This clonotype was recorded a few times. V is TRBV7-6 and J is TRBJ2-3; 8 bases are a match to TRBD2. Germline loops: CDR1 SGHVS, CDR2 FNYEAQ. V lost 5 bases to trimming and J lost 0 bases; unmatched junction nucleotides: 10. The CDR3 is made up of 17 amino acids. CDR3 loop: CASSRTISGASTDTQYF. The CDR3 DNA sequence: TGTGCCAGCAGCCGGACCATTAGCGGGGCTAGCACAGATACGCAGTATTTT.

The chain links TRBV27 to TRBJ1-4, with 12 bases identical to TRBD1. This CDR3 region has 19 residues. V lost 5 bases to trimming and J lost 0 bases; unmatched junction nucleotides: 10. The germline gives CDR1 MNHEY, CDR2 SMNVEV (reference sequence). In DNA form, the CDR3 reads TGTGCCAGCAGTCCTGGGGACAGGGGGCCAAAAGCAACTAATGAAAAACTGTTTTTT. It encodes CASSPGDRGPKATNEKLFF.

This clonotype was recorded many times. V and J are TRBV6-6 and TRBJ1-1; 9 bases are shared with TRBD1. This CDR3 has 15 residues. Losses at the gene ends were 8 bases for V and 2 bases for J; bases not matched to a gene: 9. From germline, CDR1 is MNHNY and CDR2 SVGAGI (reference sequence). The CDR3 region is CASSSPGQGNTEAFF. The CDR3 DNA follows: TGTGCCAGCTCCTCACCGGGACAGGGAAACACTGAAGCTTTCTTT.

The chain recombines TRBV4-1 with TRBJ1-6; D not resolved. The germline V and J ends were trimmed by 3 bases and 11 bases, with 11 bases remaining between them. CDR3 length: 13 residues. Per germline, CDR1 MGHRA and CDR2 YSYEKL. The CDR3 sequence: CASSQEPLAPLHF. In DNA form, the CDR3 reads TGCGCCAGCAGCCAGGAGCCTCTAGCACCCCTCCACTTT.

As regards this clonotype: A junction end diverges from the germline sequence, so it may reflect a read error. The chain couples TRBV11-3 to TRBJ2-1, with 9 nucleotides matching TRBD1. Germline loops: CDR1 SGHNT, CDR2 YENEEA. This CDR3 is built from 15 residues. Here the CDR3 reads CTSSLGDRASDEQFF. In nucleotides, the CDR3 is TGTACCAGCAGCTTAGGGGACAGGGCTTCCGATGAGCAGTTCTTC.

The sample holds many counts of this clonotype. This chain's CDR3 is CSVRGRVNNEQFF. DNA of the CDR3: TGCAGCGTTCGAGGGAGGGTCAACAATGAGCAGTTCTTC. The rearrangement joins TRBV29-1 to TRBJ2-1; TRBD2 aligns across 7 bases. J gave up 5 bases and V 5 bases, and 6 bases lay outside the gene matches. The CDR3 runs to 13 residues. Germline V CDR1 and CDR2: SQVTM, ANQGSEA.

CDR3 loop: CASSQESAPNYGYTF. CDR3 coding DNA: TGCGCCAGCAGCCAGGAGAGCGCCCCTAACTATGGCTACACCTTC. The rearrangement joins TRBV4-1 to TRBJ1-2; D unresolved. V dropped 3 bases and J dropped 0 bases, with 11 bases sitting between them. Looked up from germline, CDR1 is MGHRA and CDR2 is YSYEKL. This CDR3 is 15 amino acids long.

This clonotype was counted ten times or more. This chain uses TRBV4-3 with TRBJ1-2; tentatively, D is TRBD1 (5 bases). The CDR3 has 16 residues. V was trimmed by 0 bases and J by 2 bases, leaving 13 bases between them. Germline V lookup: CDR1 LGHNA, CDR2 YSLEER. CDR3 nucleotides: TGCGCCAGCAGCCAAGACACCACAGGCGCGAACTATGGCTACACCTTC. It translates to CASSQDTTGANYGYTF.

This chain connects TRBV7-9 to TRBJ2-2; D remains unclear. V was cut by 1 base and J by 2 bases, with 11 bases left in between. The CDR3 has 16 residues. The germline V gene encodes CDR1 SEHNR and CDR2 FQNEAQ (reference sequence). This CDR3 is CASSLEGTLNTGELFF. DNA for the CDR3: TGTGCCAGCAGCTTAGAGGGAACACTAAACACCGGGGAGCTGTTTTTT.

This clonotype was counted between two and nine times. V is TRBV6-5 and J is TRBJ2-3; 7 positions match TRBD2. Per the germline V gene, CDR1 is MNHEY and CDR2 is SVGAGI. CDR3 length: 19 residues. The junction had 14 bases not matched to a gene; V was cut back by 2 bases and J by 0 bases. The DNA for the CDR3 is TGTGCCAGCAGTTACCAGGCCCGCCCTTGGCGGGGGAGCACAGATACGCAGTATTTT. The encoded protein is CASSYQARPWRGSTDTQYF.

The CDR3 is CASSWGHQDGELFF. The CDR3 nucleotides are TGCGCCAGCAGCTGGGGACACCAGGACGGGGAGCTGTTTTTT. The chain joins TRBV4-3 to TRBJ2-2; maybe TRBD1 (6 bases). Germline V lookup: CDR1 LGHNA, CDR2 YSLEER. The CDR3 contains 14 residues. With 5 bases removed from V and 7 bases from J, the gap between germline ends came to 14 bases.

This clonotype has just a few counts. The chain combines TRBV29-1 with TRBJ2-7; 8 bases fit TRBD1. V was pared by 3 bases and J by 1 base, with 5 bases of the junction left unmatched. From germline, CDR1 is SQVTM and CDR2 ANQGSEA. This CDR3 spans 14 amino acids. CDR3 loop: CSVDSGQGSYEQYF. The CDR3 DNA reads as TGCAGCGTTGATTCCGGACAGGGATCCTACGAGCAGTACTTC.

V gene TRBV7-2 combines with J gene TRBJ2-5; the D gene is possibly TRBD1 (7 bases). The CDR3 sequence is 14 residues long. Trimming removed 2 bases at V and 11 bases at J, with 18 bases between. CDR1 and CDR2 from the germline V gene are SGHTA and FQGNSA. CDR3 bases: TGTGCCAGCAGCTTACCAGGGGGGTCCTACGGGCAGTACTTC. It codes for CASSLPGGSYGQYF.

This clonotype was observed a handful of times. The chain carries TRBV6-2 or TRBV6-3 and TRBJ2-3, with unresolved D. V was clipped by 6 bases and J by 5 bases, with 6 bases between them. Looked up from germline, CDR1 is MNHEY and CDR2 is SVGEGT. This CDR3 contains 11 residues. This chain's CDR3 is CASSKRDTQYF. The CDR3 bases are TGTGCCAGCAGCAAGAGAGATACGCAGTATTTT.

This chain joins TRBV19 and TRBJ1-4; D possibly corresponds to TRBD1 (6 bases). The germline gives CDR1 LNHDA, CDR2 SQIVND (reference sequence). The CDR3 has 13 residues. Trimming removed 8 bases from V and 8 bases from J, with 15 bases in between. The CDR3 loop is CASRRQVAEKLFF. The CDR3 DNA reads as TGTGCCAGTCGACGACAGGTTGCGGAAAAACTGTTTTTT.

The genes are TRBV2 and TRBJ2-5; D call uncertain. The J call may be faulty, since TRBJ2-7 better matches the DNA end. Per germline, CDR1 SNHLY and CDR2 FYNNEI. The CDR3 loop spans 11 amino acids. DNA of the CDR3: TGTGCCAGCAGTGAAGGGGTCGAGCAGTACTTC. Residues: CASSEGVEQYF.

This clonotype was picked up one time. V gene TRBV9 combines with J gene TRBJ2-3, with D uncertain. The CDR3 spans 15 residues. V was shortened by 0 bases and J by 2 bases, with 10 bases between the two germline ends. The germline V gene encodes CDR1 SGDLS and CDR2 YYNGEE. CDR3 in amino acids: CASSVDTSHTDTQYF. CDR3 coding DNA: TGTGCCAGCAGCGTAGATACTTCCCACACAGATACGCAGTATTTT. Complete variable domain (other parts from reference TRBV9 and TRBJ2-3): DSGVTQTPKHLITATGQRVTLRCSPRSGDLSVYWYQQSLDQGLQFLIQYYNGEERAKGNILERFSAQQFPDLHSELNLSSLELGDSALYFCASSVDTSHTDTQYFGPGTRLTVL.

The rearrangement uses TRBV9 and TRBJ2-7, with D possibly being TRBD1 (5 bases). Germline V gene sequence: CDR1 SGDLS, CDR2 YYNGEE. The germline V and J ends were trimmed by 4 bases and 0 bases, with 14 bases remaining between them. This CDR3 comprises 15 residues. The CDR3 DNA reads TGTGCCAGCAGCCCGGATGGGGCTAGCTCCTACGAGCAGTACTTC. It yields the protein CASSPDGASSYEQYF. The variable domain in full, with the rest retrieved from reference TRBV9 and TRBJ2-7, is DSGVTQTPKHLITATGQRVTLRCSPRSGDLSVYWYQQSLDQGLQFLIQYYNGEERAKGNILERFSAQQFPDLHSELNLSSLELGDSALYFCASSPDGASSYEQYFGPGTRLTVT.